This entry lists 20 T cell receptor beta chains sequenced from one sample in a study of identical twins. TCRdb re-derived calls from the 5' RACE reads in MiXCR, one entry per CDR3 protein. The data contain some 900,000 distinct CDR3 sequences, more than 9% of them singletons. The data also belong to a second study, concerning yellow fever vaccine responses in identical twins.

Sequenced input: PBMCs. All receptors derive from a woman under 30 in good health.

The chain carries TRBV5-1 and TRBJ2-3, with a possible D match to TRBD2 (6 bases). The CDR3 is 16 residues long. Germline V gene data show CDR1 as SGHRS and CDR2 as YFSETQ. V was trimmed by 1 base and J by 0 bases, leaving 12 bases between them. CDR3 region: CASSLLRGLSTDTQYF. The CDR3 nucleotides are TGCGCCAGCAGCTTGTTGCGGGGCCTCAGCACAGATACGCAGTATTTT.

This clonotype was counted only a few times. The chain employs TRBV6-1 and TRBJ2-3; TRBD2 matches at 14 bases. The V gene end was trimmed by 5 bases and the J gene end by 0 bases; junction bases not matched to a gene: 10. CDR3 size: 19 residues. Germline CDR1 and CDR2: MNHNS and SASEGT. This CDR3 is CASSQTGTSGGPSTDTQYF. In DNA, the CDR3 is TGTGCCAGCAGTCAAACCGGGACTAGCGGGGGACCTAGCACAGATACGCAGTATTTT.

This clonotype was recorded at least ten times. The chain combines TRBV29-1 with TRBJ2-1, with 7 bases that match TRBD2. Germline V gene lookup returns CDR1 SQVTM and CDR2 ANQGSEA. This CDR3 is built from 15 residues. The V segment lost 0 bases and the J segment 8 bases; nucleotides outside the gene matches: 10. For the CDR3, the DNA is TGCAGCGTTGAAGACCCGGAGCGGGAATTCGATGAGCAGTTCTTC. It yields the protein CSVEDPEREFDEQFF.

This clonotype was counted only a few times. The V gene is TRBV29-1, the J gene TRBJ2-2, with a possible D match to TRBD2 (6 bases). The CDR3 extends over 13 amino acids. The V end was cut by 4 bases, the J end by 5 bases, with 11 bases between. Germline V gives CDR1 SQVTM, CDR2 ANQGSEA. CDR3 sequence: CSVGRAGTGELFF. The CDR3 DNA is TGCAGCGTTGGAAGGGCGGGAACCGGGGAGCTGTTTTTT.

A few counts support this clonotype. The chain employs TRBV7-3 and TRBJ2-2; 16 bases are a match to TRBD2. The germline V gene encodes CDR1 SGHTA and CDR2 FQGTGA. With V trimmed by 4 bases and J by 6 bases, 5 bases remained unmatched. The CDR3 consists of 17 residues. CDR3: CASSSGLAGGTAGELFF. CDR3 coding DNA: TGTGCCAGCAGCTCGGGACTAGCGGGAGGGACGGCCGGGGAGCTGTTTTTT. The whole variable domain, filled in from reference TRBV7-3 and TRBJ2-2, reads GAGVSQTPSNKVTEKGKYVELRCDPISGHTALYWYRQSLGQGPEFLIYFQGTGAADDSGLPNDRFFAVRPEGSVSTLKIQRTERGDSAVYLCASSSGLAGGTAGELFFGEGSRLTVL.

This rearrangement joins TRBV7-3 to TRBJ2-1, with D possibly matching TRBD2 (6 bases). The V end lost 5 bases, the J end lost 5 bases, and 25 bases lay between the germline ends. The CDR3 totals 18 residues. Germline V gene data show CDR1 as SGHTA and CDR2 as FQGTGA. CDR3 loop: CASSPVLRDPNPHNEQFF. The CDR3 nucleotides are TGTGCCAGCAGCCCAGTGTTGCGGGACCCAAACCCCCACAATGAGCAGTTCTTC.

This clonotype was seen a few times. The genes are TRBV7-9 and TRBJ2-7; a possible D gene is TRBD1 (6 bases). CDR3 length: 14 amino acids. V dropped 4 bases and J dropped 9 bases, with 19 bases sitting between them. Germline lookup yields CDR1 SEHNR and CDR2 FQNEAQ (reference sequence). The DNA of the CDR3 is TGTGCCAGCAGCTCTGGGGACATTAAACCTCGGCAGTACTTC. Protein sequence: CASSSGDIKPRQYF.

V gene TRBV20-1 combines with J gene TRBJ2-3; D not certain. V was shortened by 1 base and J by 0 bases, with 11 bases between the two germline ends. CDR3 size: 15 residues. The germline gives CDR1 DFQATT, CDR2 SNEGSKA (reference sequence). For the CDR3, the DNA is TGCAGTGCTAGAGTCGGCTCATCTAGCACAGATACGCAGTATTTT. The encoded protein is CSARVGSSSTDTQYF.

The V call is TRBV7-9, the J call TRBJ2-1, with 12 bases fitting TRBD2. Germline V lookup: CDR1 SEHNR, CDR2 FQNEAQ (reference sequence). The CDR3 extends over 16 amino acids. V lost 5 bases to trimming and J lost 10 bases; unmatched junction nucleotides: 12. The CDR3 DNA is TGTGCCAGCAGCGGAGCGGGTACTAGCGGGGGGCCGGAGCAGTTCTTC. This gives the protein CASSGAGTSGGPEQFF.

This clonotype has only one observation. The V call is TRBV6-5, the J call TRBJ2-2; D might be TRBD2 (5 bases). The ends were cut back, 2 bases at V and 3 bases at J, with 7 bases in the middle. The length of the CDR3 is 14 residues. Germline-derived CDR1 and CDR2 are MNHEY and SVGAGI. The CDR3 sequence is CASSYQRDTGELFF. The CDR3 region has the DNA TGTGCCAGCAGTTACCAGAGGGACACCGGGGAGCTGTTTTTT.

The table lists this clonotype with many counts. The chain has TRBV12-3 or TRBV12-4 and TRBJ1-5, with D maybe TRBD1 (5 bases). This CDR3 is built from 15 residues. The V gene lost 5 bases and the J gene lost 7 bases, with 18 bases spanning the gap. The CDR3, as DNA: TGTGCCAGCAGTACCGGGGGGAGCACATGGCAGCCCCAGCATTTT. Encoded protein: CASSTGGSTWQPQHF.

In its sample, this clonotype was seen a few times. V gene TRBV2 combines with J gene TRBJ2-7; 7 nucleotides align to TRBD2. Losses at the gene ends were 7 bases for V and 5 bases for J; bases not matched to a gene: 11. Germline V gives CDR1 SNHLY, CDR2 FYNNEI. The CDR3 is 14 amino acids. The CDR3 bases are TGTGCCAGCAATATGGCGGGAGAGACGGACGAGCAGTACTTC. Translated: CASNMAGETDEQYF.

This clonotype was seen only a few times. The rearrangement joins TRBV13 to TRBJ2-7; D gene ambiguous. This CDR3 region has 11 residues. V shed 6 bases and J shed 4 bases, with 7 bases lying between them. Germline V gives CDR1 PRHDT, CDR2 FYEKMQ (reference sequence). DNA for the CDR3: TGTGCCAGCAGTCAGTATTACGAGCAGTACGTC. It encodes CASSQYYEQYV.

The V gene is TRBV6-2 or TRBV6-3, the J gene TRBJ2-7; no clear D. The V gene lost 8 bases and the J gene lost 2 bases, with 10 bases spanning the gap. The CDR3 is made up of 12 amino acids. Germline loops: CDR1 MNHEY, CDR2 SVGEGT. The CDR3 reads CASGDGAYEQYF. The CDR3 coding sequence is TGTGCCAGCGGAGACGGAGCCTACGAGCAGTACTTC.

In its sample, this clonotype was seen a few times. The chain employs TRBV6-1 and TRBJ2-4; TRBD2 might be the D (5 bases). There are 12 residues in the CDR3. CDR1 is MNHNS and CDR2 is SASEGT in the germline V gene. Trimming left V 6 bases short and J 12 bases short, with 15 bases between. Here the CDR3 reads CASSLPGFPQYF. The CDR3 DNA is TGTGCCAGCAGCTTGCCGGGATTCCCTCAGTACTTC.

DNA of the CDR3: TGTGCCAGCAGCTTCCCCAAACCAAAGGTACAGTACAATGAGCAGTTCTTC. This translates into CASSFPKPKVQYNEQFF. This chain links TRBV7-9 with TRBJ2-1; D gene ambiguous. The germline gives CDR1 SEHNR, CDR2 FQNEAQ (reference sequence). The V end lost 3 bases, the J end lost 4 bases, and 19 bases lay between the germline ends. This CDR3 comprises 17 residues. Combining the CDR3 with reference TRBV7-9 and TRBJ2-1 gives the whole variable domain DTGVSQNPRHKITKRGQNVTFRCDPISEHNRLYWYRQTLGQGPEFLTYFQNEAQLEKSRLLSDRFSAERPKGSFSTLEIQRTEQGDSAMYLCASSFPKPKVQYNEQFFGPGTRLTVL.

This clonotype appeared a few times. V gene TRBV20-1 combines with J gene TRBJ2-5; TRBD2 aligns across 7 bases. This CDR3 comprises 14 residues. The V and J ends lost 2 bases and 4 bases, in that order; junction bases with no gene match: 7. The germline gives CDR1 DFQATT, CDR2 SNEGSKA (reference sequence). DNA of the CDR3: TGCAGTGCTAGACTAGCGGTGAGGGCAGAGACCCAGTACTTC. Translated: CSARLAVRAETQYF.

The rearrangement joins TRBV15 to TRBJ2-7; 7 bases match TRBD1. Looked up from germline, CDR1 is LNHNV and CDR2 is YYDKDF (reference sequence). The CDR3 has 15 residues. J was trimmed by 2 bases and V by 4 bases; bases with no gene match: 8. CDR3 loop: CATSTGQAVTYEQYF. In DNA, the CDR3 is TGTGCCACCAGCACTGGACAGGCGGTAACCTACGAGCAGTACTTC. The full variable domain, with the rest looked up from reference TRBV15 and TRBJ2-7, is DAMVIQNPRYQVTQFGKPVTLSCSQTLNHNVMYWYQQKSSQAPKLLFHYYDKDFNNEADTPDNFQSRRPNTSFCFLDIRSPGLGDTAMYLCATSTGQAVTYEQYFGPGTRLTVT.

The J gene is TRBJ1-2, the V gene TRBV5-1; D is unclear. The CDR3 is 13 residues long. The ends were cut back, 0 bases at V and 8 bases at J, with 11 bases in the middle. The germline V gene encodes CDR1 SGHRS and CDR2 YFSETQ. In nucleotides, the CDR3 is TGCGCCAGCAGCTTGGAAGTGATTTACGGCTACACCTTC. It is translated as CASSLEVIYGYTF.

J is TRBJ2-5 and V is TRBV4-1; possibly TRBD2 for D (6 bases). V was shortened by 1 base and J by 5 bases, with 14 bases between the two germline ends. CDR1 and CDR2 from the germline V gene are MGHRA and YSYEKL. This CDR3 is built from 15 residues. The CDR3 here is CASSQGRIAEETQYF. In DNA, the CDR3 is TGCGCCAGCAGCCAAGGGAGAATAGCGGAGGAGACCCAGTACTTC.